These T cell receptor beta chains were read from a single sample in a study of T cells after yellow fever vaccination. TCRdb re-derived calls from the 5' RACE reads in MiXCR, one entry per CDR3 protein. The repertoire includes roughly 500,000 distinct CDR3 sequences, around 21% of them detected once, and 13% to 15% sits in the top ten. The sample here was PBMCs, taken 15 days after the yellow fever booster vaccination. The source is a man aged 25-40 years who received the YFV17D yellow fever vaccine. CDR3s include the opening cysteine and the closing phenylalanine or tryptophan. D genes are given only for firm matches. The size field is filled for only some rows; it gives once, few, many or a size class.

D gene,J gene,V gene,clone size,CDR3 protein,CDR3 DNA
NA,TRBJ2-1,TRBV29-1,NA,CSVEEEEQFF,TGCAGCGTTGAGGAAGAGGAGCAGTTCTTC
TRBD1,TRBJ2-7,TRBV5-6,few,CASSPAWGQSYEQYF,TGTGCCAGCAGCCCTGCTTGGGGACAGTCCTACGAGCAGTACTTC
TRBD1,TRBJ2-5,TRBV5-5,few,CASSIRDRGYGETQYF,TGTGCCAGCAGCATCAGGGACAGGGGTTACGGAGAGACCCAGTACTTC
NA,TRBJ1-4,TRBV6-5,few,CASRSIEKLFF,TGTGCCAGCAGGTCCATTGAAAAACTGTTTTTT
NA,TRBJ2-1,TRBV6-4,few,CASSDNVGEQFF,TGTGCCAGCAGTGACAACGTGGGTGAGCAGTTCTTC
NA,TRBJ2-7,TRBV7-2,many,CASSQGIAGRYEQYF,TGTGCCAGCAGCCAGGGGATCGCGGGGCGTTACGAGCAGTACTTC
TRBD1,TRBJ2-5,TRBV12-3/TRBV12-4,NA,CASSQGYRGPETQYF,TGTGCCAGCAGCCAGGGGTACAGGGGTCCCGAGACCCAGTACTTC
NA,TRBJ2-7,TRBV2,few,CASSLVSGLDEQYF,TGTGCCAGCAGTTTAGTTAGCGGCCTTGATGAGCAGTACTTC
NA,TRBJ2-3,TRBV6-1,NA,CASMQPGTDTQYF,TGTGCCAGCATGCAGCCGGGAACAGATACGCAGTATTTT
NA,TRBJ2-3,TRBV5-1,many,CASSNRDADTQYF,TGCGCCAGCAGCAACAGAGACGCAGATACGCAGTATTTT
TRBD2,TRBJ2-1,TRBV20-1,once,CSAREGGSSYNEQFF,TGCAGTGCTAGAGAGGGCGGGAGCTCCTACAATGAGCAGTTCTTC
NA,TRBJ1-2,TRBV6-5,NA,CASSYSLTGSYGYTF,TGTGCCAGCAGTTACTCATTAACCGGAAGCTATGGCTACACCTTC
NA,TRBJ2-7,TRBV27,NA,CARSFGNRDFEQYF,TGTGCCAGGAGTTTTGGTAACAGGGATTTCGAGCAGTACTTC
TRBD1,TRBJ2-2,TRBV27,few,CASTLTGGANTGELFF,TGTGCCAGCACCTTGACAGGGGGCGCGAACACCGGGGAGCTGTTTTTT
TRBD2,TRBJ2-2,TRBV10-3,NA,CAIRGTTSGNGNTGELFF,TGTGCCATCAGGGGGACAACTAGCGGGAACGGGAACACCGGGGAGCTGTTTTTT
NA,TRBJ2-7,TRBV19,NA,CASSMGGVYEQYF,TGTGCCAGTAGTATGGGGGGCGTGTACGAGCAGTACTTC
NA,TRBJ2-7,TRBV2,NA,CASSERWTASYEQYF,TGTGCCAGCAGTGAGAGGTGGACAGCTTCCTACGAGCAGTACTTC
NA,TRBJ2-4,TRBV11-2,many,CASSLAGENIQYF,TGTGCCAGCAGCTTAGCCGGAGAAAACATTCAGTACTTC
NA,TRBJ2-7,TRBV7-2,few,CASGFGPTGQYF,TGTGCCAGTGGGTTCGGCCCAACCGGGCAGTACTTC
NA,TRBJ1-5,TRBV24-1,few,CATGGGATGLQHF,TGTGCCACCGGGGGAGGGGCCACGGGGCTCCAGCATTTT
NA,TRBJ2-7,TRBV25-1,NA,CASSESGAGNAEQYF,TGTGCCAGCAGTGAATCTGGAGCAGGGAACGCCGAGCAGTACTTC
NA,TRBJ2-3,TRBV29-1,NA,CSVGAGTDTQYF,TGCAGCGTTGGGGCAGGCACAGATACGCAGTATTTT
TRBD2,TRBJ2-1,TRBV12-3/TRBV12-4,few,CASTLRRESSYNEQFF,TGTGCCAGCACCCTAAGGCGGGAGAGCTCCTACAATGAGCAGTTCTTC
NA,TRBJ2-1,TRBV5-1,NA,CASSFVGQLNNEQFF,TGCGCCAGCAGCTTTGTCGGACAGCTTAACAATGAGCAGTTCTTC
NA,TRBJ2-2,TRBV15,few,CATSRDPGATGELFF,TGTGCCACCAGCAGAGATCCGGGGGCCACCGGGGAGCTGTTTTTT
NA,TRBJ2-5,TRBV3-1,once,CASSQDQTQYF,TGTGCCAGCAGCCAAGACCAGACCCAGTACTTC
TRBD2,TRBJ2-3,TRBV20-1,NA,CSAFGGLVGGGISDTQYF,TGCAGTGCTTTCGGGGGACTAGTCGGTGGTGGCATCTCAGATACGCAGTATTTT
NA,TRBJ2-2,TRBV5-1,NA,CASSPPSTWTANTGELFF,TGCGCCAGCAGCCCTCCTTCCACGTGGACGGCGAACACCGGGGAGCTGTTTTTT
TRBD2,TRBJ2-2,TRBV15,NA,CATSRDPLLSGFNTGELFF,TGTGCCACCAGCAGAGATCCGCTGCTTAGCGGGTTTAACACCGGGGAGCTGTTTTTT
TRBD1,TRBJ2-5,TRBV19,NA,CASSLDRGRGTQYF,TGTGCCAGTAGTCTCGACAGGGGGCGCGGGACCCAGTACTTC
TRBD2,TRBJ2-3,TRBV20-1,NA,CSALAGVSTDTQYF,TGCAGTGCTTTAGCGGGAGTGAGCACAGATACGCAGTATTTT
NA,TRBJ2-5,TRBV20-1,NA,CSATGTYKETQYF,TGCAGTGCTACTGGGACATACAAAGAGACCCAGTACTTC
NA,TRBJ1-1,TRBV5-1,few,CASSLMVGNTEAFF,TGCGCCAGCAGCTTGATGGTGGGGAACACTGAAGCTTTCTTT
NA,TRBJ1-1,TRBV7-2,few,CASSPQGPTEAFF,TGTGCCAGCAGCCCCCAGGGACCCACTGAAGCTTTCTTT
NA,TRBJ1-6,TRBV7-2,NA,CASSSGQKYSPLHF,TGTGCCAGCAGCTCCGGACAGAAGTATTCACCCCTCCACTTT
TRBD2,TRBJ2-7,TRBV7-2,NA,CASRVGGLAGDSYEQYF,TGTGCCAGCAGGGTAGGGGGTCTAGCGGGAGATAGTTACGAGCAGTACTTC
NA,TRBJ1-5,TRBV18,NA,CASSAGLLTGQPQHF,TGTGCCAGCTCAGCAGGGTTGCTCACGGGGCAGCCCCAGCATTTT
NA,TRBJ2-7,TRBV10-1,few,CASPEQYF,TGCGCCAGCCCCGAGCAGTACTTC
NA,TRBJ2-3,TRBV20-1,few,CSALGGEGTDTQYF,TGCAGCGCGCTCGGGGGAGAGGGCACAGATACGCAGTATTTT
NA,TRBJ2-3,TRBV14,once,CASSPPIGGQIF,TGTGCCAGCAGCCCACCGATCGGGGGACAGATTTTT